The 25 T cell receptor beta chains below all came from one sample that was sequenced in a study of blood T cell repertoires in COVID-19. Sequencing was performed with immunoSEQ multiplex PCR; in TCRdb, only in-frame clones are kept and a portion is missing. The sample holds roughly 380,000 clones, 81% seen once. Sequencing was performed on peripheral blood. These receptors all stem from a human donor with acute or convalescent COVID-19. The donor label of this sample is uncertain.

The CDR3 region is CASGIAAGAPLHF. The CDR3 nucleotides read TGTGCTAGTGGAATAGCGGCGGGGGCACCCCTCCACTTT. The V gene is TRBV12-5, the J gene TRBJ1-6; weak D call: TRBD1 (5 bases). V lost 6 bases, J lost 11 bases, and 14 bases lay in between. The CDR3 loop spans 13 amino acids. Germline V gives CDR1 LGHNT, CDR2 FRNRAP.

The CDR3 bases are TGTGCCAGTAGTACGTGGCGGGGGAGCTCCTACGAGCAGTACTTC. Residues: CASSTWRGSSYEQYF. The chain employs TRBV19 and TRBJ2-7; TRBD2 aligns across 7 bases. Per germline, CDR1 LNHDA and CDR2 SQIVND (reference sequence). V was clipped by 4 bases and J by 0 bases; unmatched bases: 6. CDR3 length: 15 residues.

V usage is TRBV29-1 and J usage is TRBJ1-2; a weak D match, TRBD1 (5 bases). This CDR3 contains 15 residues. The germline V gene encodes CDR1 SQVTM and CDR2 ANQGSEA. V was shortened by 6 bases and J by 6 bases, with 23 bases between the two germline ends. The CDR3 reads CSVSPVVGRAHGYTF. The CDR3 DNA reads as TGCAGCGTCTCACCCGTTGTGGGCAGGGCTCATGGCTACACCTTC.

This chain uses TRBV6-6 with TRBJ1-1; D remains unclear. V was shortened by 3 bases and J by 1 base, with 6 bases between the two germline ends. Per the germline V gene, CDR1 is MNHNY and CDR2 is SVGAGI (reference sequence). CDR3 length: 13 amino acids. CDR3 residues: CASSYTKNTEAFF. The CDR3 DNA reads as TGTGCCAGCAGTTATACAAAGAACACTGAAGCTTTCTTT.

The genes are TRBV19 and TRBJ2-1; the match to TRBD2 covers 11 bases. In germline, CDR1 is LNHDA, CDR2 SQIVND (reference sequence). This CDR3 contains 15 residues. The junction had 6 bases not matched to a gene; V was cut back by 4 bases and J by 7 bases. The CDR3 bases are TGTGCCAGTAGTACCGTAGCGGGGGGGCGTAATGAGCAGTTCTTC. As protein: CASSTVAGGRNEQFF.

This clone showed up just once. This chain uses TRBV12-3 or TRBV12-4 with TRBJ2-1, with D perhaps TRBD2 (5 bases). V lost 7 bases to trimming and J lost 3 bases, with 10 bases between them. The CDR3 is 13 residues long. Here the CDR3 reads CASTEAGYNEQFF. The DNA for the CDR3 is TGTGCCAGCACCGAGGCGGGCTACAATGAGCAGTTCTTC.

V is TRBV14 and J is TRBJ2-3; 7 bases are shared with TRBD2. V gave up 4 bases and J gave up 1 base; unmatched junction bases: 5. Germline values: CDR1 SGHDN, CDR2 FVKESK. The CDR3 is 15 amino acids. The CDR3 DNA is TGTGCCAGCAGCCGACAGCGGGGCCGCACAGATACGCAGTATTTT. Its translation: CASSRQRGRTDTQYF.

This chain joins TRBV10-2 and TRBJ2-2; the match to TRBD2 covers 9 bases. The length of the CDR3 is 15 residues. V lost 6 bases, J lost 4 bases, and 6 bases stayed unmatched. CDR1 is WSHSY, CDR2 SAAADI, per germline. The chain's CDR3 is CASSVAGAPTGELFF. CDR3 bases: TGCGCCAGCAGCGTAGCGGGAGCCCCCACCGGGGAGCTGTTTTTT.

This chain joins TRBV4-1 and TRBJ1-4, with D maybe TRBD1 (5 bases). V lost 4 bases to trimming and J lost 5 bases, with 14 bases between them. The length of the CDR3 is 15 residues. Germline CDR1 reads MGHRA; CDR2 reads YSYEKL. In DNA, the CDR3 is TGCGCCAGCAGCCCCAGGGACTCTGGAAATGAAAAACTGTTTTTT. Translating gives CASSPRDSGNEKLFF.

The chain uses TRBV11-2 and TRBJ1-1; TRBD1 matches at 7 bases. CDR3 length equals 15 residues. CDR1 and CDR2 from the germline V gene are SGHAT and FQNNGV. V shed 4 bases and J 7 bases; nucleotides not matched to a gene: 12. The CDR3 loop is CASSYHNRGRDEAFF. CDR3 nucleotide sequence: TGTGCCAGCAGCTACCACAACAGGGGACGAGATGAAGCTTTCTTT.

V usage is TRBV3-1 (or the pseudogene TRBV3-2) and J usage is TRBJ1-1; D remains unclear. The length of the CDR3 is 13 residues. Trimming removed 5 bases from V and 0 bases from J, with 7 bases in between. Germline V gives CDR1 LGHDT, CDR2 YNNKEL (reference sequence). DNA for the CDR3: TGTGCCAGCAGCGTCCAGATGAACACTGAAGCTTTCTTT. Its translation: CASSVQMNTEAFF.

The CDR3 nucleotides are TGTGCCTGGAGTAGACAGGCGACATATAATTCACCCCTCCACTTT. This sequence encodes CAWSRQATYNSPLHF. The V and J genes are TRBV30 and TRBJ1-6, with a weak D call TRBD1 (6 bases). Trimming cost V 2 bases and J 4 bases, with 12 bases left between them. The CDR3 consists of 15 residues. Germline CDR1 is GTSNPN and CDR2 is SVGIG (reference sequence). The complete variable domain, with remaining parts taken from reference TRBV30 and TRBJ1-6, reads SQTIHQWPATLVQPVGSPLSLECTVEGTSNPNLYWYRQAAGRGLQLLFYSVGIGQISSEVPQNLSASRPQDRQFILSSKKLLLSDSGFYLCAWSRQATYNSPLHFGNGTRLTVT.

The chain carries TRBV19 and TRBJ2-7, with D maybe TRBD1 (5 bases). V was cut by 3 bases and J by 7 bases, with 19 bases left in between. Germline lookup yields CDR1 LNHDA and CDR2 SQIVND (reference sequence). CDR3 size: 15 residues. This CDR3 reads CASSIFGDRGWEQYF. The CDR3 DNA reads as TGTGCCAGTAGTATTTTTGGAGACAGAGGCTGGGAGCAGTACTTC.

V gene TRBV12-3 or TRBV12-4 combines with J gene TRBJ1-2, with D possibly matching TRBD1 (5 bases). Trimming removed 5 bases from V and 9 bases from J, with 16 bases in between. CDR3 length equals 13 residues. CDR3 protein: CASSPRVQGRYTF. The CDR3 DNA reads as TGTGCCAGCAGTCCCCGGGTTCAGGGCCGCTACACCTTC.

The V call is TRBV3-1 (or the pseudogene TRBV3-2), the J call TRBJ2-1; 8 bases fit TRBD2. The CDR3 is made up of 15 amino acids. From germline, CDR1 is LGHDT and CDR2 YNNKEL (reference sequence). V shed 0 bases, J shed 2 bases, and the junction held 0 bases outside the gene matches. The CDR3 bases are TGTGCCAGCAGCCAAGACGGGGGGGCCTACAATGAGCAGTTCTTC. Translation gives CASSQDGGAYNEQFF.

The chain uses TRBV11-2 and TRBJ2-1; 7 bases are a match to TRBD1. After removal of 5 bases from V and 9 bases from J, the junction contained 13 bases not matched to a gene. CDR1 and CDR2 (germline): SGHAT, FQNNGV. CDR3 length: 15 residues. The CDR3 region has the DNA TGTGCCAGCAGCCAACGCAACAGGGGTCGGAGTGAGCAGTTCTTC. Residues: CASSQRNRGRSEQFF.

This clone was recorded a few times. The rearrangement joins TRBV30 to TRBJ1-6; 7 bases are shared with TRBD1. Germline-derived CDR1 and CDR2 are GTSNPN and SVGIG (reference sequence). Germline trimming cut 2 bases from V and 7 bases from J; bases unmatched to any gene: 8. CDR3 length equals 15 residues. CDR3 in DNA: TGTGCCTGGAGTTCACAGGGGACCACCAATTCACCCCTCCACTTT. Protein sequence: CAWSSQGTTNSPLHF.

The chain combines TRBV30 with TRBJ1-2; D possibly corresponds to TRBD1 (5 bases). The CDR3 runs 13 residues. V was pared by 3 bases and J by 3 bases, with 11 bases between. Germline V gives CDR1 GTSNPN, CDR2 SVGIG (reference sequence). CDR3 bases: TGTGCCTGGAGGGGCGACAGATACTATGGCTACACCTTC. This encodes CAWRGDRYYGYTF.

The genes are TRBV5-1 and TRBJ2-2; maybe TRBD1 (7 bases). Germline-derived CDR1 and CDR2 are SGHRS and YFSETQ. CDR3 length: 15 amino acids. V lost 0 bases, J lost 4 bases, and 10 bases lay in between. CDR3: CASSLVQGGTGELFF. The CDR3 coding sequence is TGCGCCAGCAGCTTGGTGCAGGGGGGCACCGGGGAGCTGTTTTTT. The complete variable domain, with remaining parts taken from reference TRBV5-1 and TRBJ2-2, reads KAGVTQTPRYLIKTRGQQVTLSCSPISGHRSVSWYQQTPGQGLQFLFEYFSETQRNKGNFPGRFSGRQFSNSRSEMNVSTLELGDSALYLCASSLVQGGTGELFFGEGSRLTVL.

The V gene is TRBV5-1, the J gene TRBJ2-3; 10 bases are shared with TRBD2. V dropped 4 bases and J dropped 2; count of bases not matched to a gene: 22. The germline V gene encodes CDR1 SGHRS and CDR2 YFSETQ. CDR3 size: 21 residues. The CDR3 spells CASSPAYFLAGEGEVTDTQYF. CDR3 in DNA: TGCGCCAGCAGCCCGGCGTATTTTCTAGCGGGAGAAGGAGAGGTCACAGATACGCAGTATTTT. Combining the CDR3 with reference TRBV5-1 and TRBJ2-3 gives the whole variable domain KAGVTQTPRYLIKTRGQQVTLSCSPISGHRSVSWYQQTPGQGLQFLFEYFSETQRNKGNFPGRFSGRQFSNSRSEMNVSTLELGDSALYLCASSPAYFLAGEGEVTDTQYFGPGTRLTVL.

The rearrangement links TRBV5-8 to TRBJ2-3; D uncertain. Germline V gives CDR1 SGHTS, CDR2 YDEGEE. V lost 2 bases and J 0 bases, leaving 10 bases between the germline ends. The CDR3 contains 15 residues. The CDR3 nucleotides read TGTGCCAGCAGCTTTTTCGGAGCAAGCACAGATACGCAGTATTTT. Translation: CASSFFGASTDTQYF.

The chain recombines TRBV5-1 with TRBJ2-1; 7 nucleotides align to TRBD2. The CDR3 extends over 17 amino acids. CDR1 and CDR2 (germline): SGHRS, YFSETQ. V lost 4 bases to trimming and J lost 6 bases; unmatched junction nucleotides: 16. CDR3 amino acids: CASSPIVGTITSNEQFF. Here the CDR3 DNA reads TGCGCCAGCAGCCCAATAGTCGGGACTATCACTTCCAATGAGCAGTTCTTC. Full variable domain (rest looked up from reference TRBV5-1 and TRBJ2-1): KAGVTQTPRYLIKTRGQQVTLSCSPISGHRSVSWYQQTPGQGLQFLFEYFSETQRNKGNFPGRFSGRQFSNSRSEMNVSTLELGDSALYLCASSPIVGTITSNEQFFGPGTRLTVL.

The rearrangement uses TRBV7-9 and TRBJ2-7; possibly TRBD2 for D (6 bases). The germline V and J ends were trimmed by 1 base and 1 base, with 17 bases remaining between them. This CDR3 has 17 amino acids. In germline, CDR1 is SEHNR, CDR2 FQNEAQ (reference sequence). The CDR3: CASSLGGVSGISYEQYF. Here the CDR3 DNA reads TGTGCCAGCAGCTTAGGGGGGGTTAGCGGCATTTCCTACGAGCAGTACTTC. The full variable domain, completed using reference TRBV7-9 and TRBJ2-7, is DTGVSQNPRHKITKRGQNVTFRCDPISEHNRLYWYRQTLGQGPEFLTYFQNEAQLEKSRLLSDRFSAERPKGSFSTLEIQRTEQGDSAMYLCASSLGGVSGISYEQYFGPGTRLTVT.

The chain is built from TRBV7-8 and TRBJ1-4; D gene ambiguous. Germline-derived CDR1 and CDR2 are SGHVS and FQNEAQ. V lost 3 bases to trimming and J lost 1 base, with 6 bases between them. CDR3 length equals 14 residues. The CDR3 DNA is TGTGCCAGCAGCTTCCGGGGAACTAATGAAAAACTGTTTTTT. It codes for CASSFRGTNEKLFF.

The chain carries TRBV30 and TRBJ1-5; possibly TRBD1 for D (6 bases). CDR3 length: 13 residues. Between the trimmed V and J ends, which lost 1 base and 3 bases, there was a span of 7 bases. Germline values: CDR1 GTSNPN, CDR2 SVGIG (reference sequence). This chain's CDR3 is CAWSGTANQPQHF. The CDR3 bases are TGTGCCTGGAGTGGGACAGCCAATCAGCCCCAGCATTTT.